This is a list of T cell receptor beta chains from one sample in a study of T-cell memory formation after mild COVID-19. TCRdb re-called the 5' RACE reads with MiXCR, one entry per CDR3 protein. Of roughly 110,000 distinct CDR3 sequences detected, around an eighth appear once; the ten largest clones hold about 27%. The sample consisted of PBMCs or a T cell subset sorted from them (not recorded which). These receptor sequences come from an adult woman who had mild COVID-19 (a few samples of this study predate the infection). Cell type and time point are not known. CDR3s include the opening cysteine and the closing phenylalanine or tryptophan. D genes are given only for firm matches. Clone size is not always given. Where it is, it says once, few, many or a class for expanded clones.

d_gene	abundance	v_gene	j_gene	CDR3aa	CDR3nt
-	few	TRBV5-1	TRBJ2-2	CASSLVADTGELFF	TGCGCCAGCAGCTTGGTGGCGGACACCGGGGAGCTGTTTTTT
-	few	TRBV9	TRBJ2-2	CASSVVEGPELFF	TGTGCCAGCAGCGTAGTGGAGGGGCCGGAGCTGTTTTTT
TRBD2	few	TRBV12-3/TRBV12-4	TRBJ2-1	CASSLGLAGTGGSYNEQFF	TGTGCCAGCAGTTTGGGACTAGCGGGCACCGGGGGCTCCTACAATGAGCAGTTCTTC
-	few	TRBV20-1	TRBJ1-2	CSARDRKQVYGYTF	TGCAGTGCTAGAGACAGGAAACAGGTCTATGGCTACACCTTC
TRBD1	few	TRBV5-1	TRBJ1-1	CASSLLLGTGTGDMNTEAFF	TGCGCCAGCAGCTTGTTGTTAGGCACCGGGACAGGAGACATGAACACTGAAGCTTTCTTT
TRBD1	-	TRBV10-3	TRBJ1-1	CAIRAGTGEQAFF	TGTGCCATCAGAGCCGGGACAGGGGAACAAGCTTTCTTT
TRBD1	-	TRBV23-1	TRBJ2-6	CASRWTGAVSGANVLTF	TGCGCCAGCAGGTGGACAGGGGCCGTCTCTGGGGCCAACGTCCTGACTTTC
-	-	TRBV14	TRBJ2-7	CASSPDRQSSYEQYF	TGTGCCAGCAGCCCCGACAGACAGAGCTCCTACGAGCAGTACTTC
-	few	TRBV9	TRBJ1-5	CASSVQQGISRQPQHF	TGTGCCAGCAGCGTACAACAGGGTATTTCTCGGCAGCCCCAGCATTTT
TRBD1	few	TRBV23-1	TRBJ2-2	CASSQSQGQVDTGELFF	TGCGCCAGCAGTCAATCGCAGGGACAGGTGGACACCGGGGAGCTGTTTTTT
-	-	TRBV12-3/TRBV12-4	TRBJ2-1	CASSLGGIDEQFF	TGTGCCAGCAGTTTAGGGGGTATCGATGAGCAGTTCTTC
-	few	TRBV27	TRBJ2-1	CASSAKSVYNEQFF	TGTGCCAGCAGCGCCAAAAGCGTCTACAATGAGCAGTTCTTC
TRBD1	few	TRBV12-3/TRBV12-4	TRBJ2-7	CASSLSPGQGDGEQYF	TGTGCCAGCAGCCTATCACCGGGACAGGGTGATGGCGAGCAGTACTTC
TRBD2	few	TRBV6-6	TRBJ2-2	CASSYIAGGPGLTGELFF	TGTGCCAGCAGTTACATTGCGGGGGGCCCTGGGTTAACCGGGGAGCTGTTTTTT
-	few	TRBV7-9	TRBJ2-1	CASSLGGELSYNEQFF	TGTGCCAGCAGCTTAGGAGGGGAGCTTTCCTACAATGAGCAGTTCTTC
-	-	TRBV7-9	TRBJ1-2	CASTPEGGNYGYTF	TGTGCCAGCACCCCAGAGGGGGGAAACTATGGCTACACCTTC
TRBD2	many	TRBV28	TRBJ2-7	CASRGTSGSYEQYF	TGTGCCAGCAGAGGTACTAGCGGGAGCTACGAGCAGTACTTC
TRBD2	-	TRBV2	TRBJ2-3	CASSGPVFGTSLTDTQYF	TGTGCCAGCAGTGGCCCGGTATTTGGGACTAGCCTCACAGATACGCAGTATTTT
-	few	TRBV5-1	TRBJ2-1	CASSLTASYNEQFF	TGCGCCAGCAGCTTGACGGCCTCCTACAATGAGCAGTTCTTC
TRBD1	-	TRBV6-6	TRBJ2-1	CASSVPGQGLGSYNEQFF	TGTGCCAGCTCAGTACCGGGACAGGGTTTAGGGTCCTACAATGAGCAGTTCTTC
TRBD1	few	TRBV7-9	TRBJ1-1	CASSLEGGAENTEAFF	TGTGCCAGCAGCTTAGAAGGGGGCGCCGAGAACACTGAAGCTTTCTTT
TRBD1	few	TRBV6-5	TRBJ2-3	CASSYGPGTASTDTQYF	TGTGCCAGCAGTTACGGTCCCGGGACAGCTAGCACAGATACGCAGTATTTT
-	few	TRBV5-1	TRBJ2-5	CASSVAPILTQYF	TGCGCCAGCAGCGTAGCTCCCATCCTAACCCAGTACTTC
TRBD1	few	TRBV7-6	TRBJ2-7	CASSLGDSLFYEQYF	TGTGCCAGCAGCTTAGGGGACAGTTTGTTCTACGAGCAGTACTTC
-	few	TRBV4-3	TRBJ2-7	CASSLGYSGHAYEQYF	TGCGCCAGCAGCCTGGGGTATTCAGGACACGCTTACGAGCAGTACTTC
TRBD2	many	TRBV9	TRBJ2-7	CASSLAGAHEQYF	TGTGCCAGCAGCCTAGCGGGAGCCCACGAGCAGTACTTC
-	-	TRBV5-6	TRBJ2-1	CASSGARFGEQFF	TGTGCCAGCAGCGGGGCCCGCTTCGGGGAGCAGTTCTTC
TRBD1	few	TRBV4-3	TRBJ1-4	CASSHSRGTGEKLFF	TGCGCCAGCAGCCATTCCAGGGGGACGGGTGAAAAACTGTTTTTT
TRBD1	-	TRBV7-9	TRBJ2-1	CASSLGEGAGHYNEQFF	TGTGCCAGCAGCTTAGGCGAGGGGGCAGGGCACTACAATGAGCAGTTCTTC
-	-	TRBV20-1	TRBJ2-2	CSARESGSLRVTGELFF	TGCAGTGCTAGAGAATCGGGCAGCCTACGTGTCACCGGGGAGCTGTTTTTT
-	few	TRBV7-9	TRBJ2-2	CASSLTVLPTGELFF	TGTGCCAGCAGCTTAACGGTACTACCTACCGGGGAGCTGTTTTTT
-	-	TRBV6-2/TRBV6-3	TRBJ1-2	CASWGRVIYGYTF	TGTGCCAGCTGGGGCAGGGTCATCTATGGCTACACCTTC
TRBD2	-	TRBV11-2	TRBJ2-7	CASSPWGALAGITYEQYF	TGTGCCAGCAGCCCTTGGGGGGCACTAGCGGGGATCACCTACGAGCAGTACTTC
-	few	TRBV29-1	TRBJ1-1	CSVDGTLNTEAFF	TGCAGCGTGGACGGGACCTTGAACACTGAAGCTTTCTTT
-	many	TRBV11-2	TRBJ2-3	CASSFITVESTDTQYF	TGTGCCAGCAGCTTTATCACCGTCGAAAGCACAGATACGCAGTATTTT
TRBD1	few	TRBV7-9	TRBJ1-2	CASSFQGGFYGYTF	TGTGCCAGCAGCTTCCAGGGGGGGTTCTATGGCTACACCTTC
TRBD2	-	TRBV14	TRBJ2-7	CASSQGLAGLYEQYF	TGTGCCAGCAGCCAAGGGCTAGCGGGACTCTACGAGCAGTACTTC
TRBD1	few	TRBV7-6	TRBJ1-2	CASSLGRTGSVAGYTF	TGTGCCAGCAGCTTGGGGCGGACAGGGTCGGTAGCTGGCTACACCTTC
-	few	TRBV14	TRBJ1-1	CASSESLERGDTEAFF	TGTGCCAGCAGCGAAAGCTTAGAGCGGGGGGACACTGAAGCTTTCTTT
-	few	TRBV29-1	TRBJ2-5	CSVDRIEETQYF	TGCAGCGTTGATAGGATAGAAGAGACCCAGTACTTC
TRBD1	many	TRBV24-1	TRBJ2-2	CATSDFGQGFGPGELFF	TGTGCCACCAGTGATTTCGGACAGGGGTTCGGTCCCGGGGAGCTGTTTTTT
-	few	TRBV6-5	TRBJ2-7	CASSWTPLYEQYF	TGTGCCAGCAGCTGGACACCACTCTACGAGCAGTACTTC
TRBD1	-	TRBV4-1	TRBJ2-3	CASSQTYRGETDTQYF	TGCGCCAGCAGCCAAACGTACAGGGGGGAAACAGATACGCAGTATTTT
-	few	TRBV11-2	TRBJ2-5	CASSSGPHAYQETQYF	TGTGCCAGCAGCTCGGGACCCCATGCGTACCAAGAGACCCAGTACTTC
-	many	TRBV7-2	TRBJ1-5	CASSSDLTDYSNQPQHF	TGTGCCAGCAGCTCTGATCTAACAGACTATAGCAATCAGCCCCAGCATTTT
-	few	TRBV18	TRBJ2-4	CASSWQGRPKTPQYF	TGTGCCAGCTCTTGGCAAGGGAGACCAAAAACACCCCAGTACTTC
TRBD1	-	TRBV7-9	TRBJ2-2	CASSLGDRVTNTGELFF	TGTGCCAGCAGCTTAGGGGACAGGGTCACGAACACCGGGGAGCTGTTTTTT
-	many	TRBV11-2	TRBJ2-1	CASSFGVANEQFF	TGTGCCAGCAGCTTCGGGGTTGCCAATGAGCAGTTCTTC
-	many	TRBV6-5	TRBJ2-7	CASSRDTYEQYF	TGTGCCAGCAGTCGGGACACCTACGAGCAGTACTTC
-	-	TRBV4-3	TRBJ2-7	CASSQEFRAPPTYEQYF	TGCGCCAGCAGCCAAGAATTTAGAGCGCCACCGACCTACGAGCAGTACTTC
-	-	TRBV11-2	TRBJ2-5	CASSLDLTGGETQYF	TGTGCCAGCAGCTTAGATCTGACAGGCGGGGAGACCCAGTACTTC
TRBD2	few	TRBV6-4	TRBJ2-3	CASSGTSGGSDTQYF	TGTGCCAGCAGTGGGACTAGCGGGGGGTCAGATACGCAGTATTTT
TRBD2	few	TRBV29-1	TRBJ2-7	CSVQGAGGSSYEQYF	TGCAGCGTCCAAGGAGCGGGCGGGAGCTCCTACGAGCAGTACTTC
TRBD2	many	TRBV7-6	TRBJ2-1	CASSSSSGSSYNEQFF	TGTGCCAGCAGCTCCTCTAGCGGGAGCTCCTACAATGAGCAGTTCTTC
-	few	TRBV7-9	TRBJ2-1	CASQREGGEQFF	TGTGCCAGCCAGAGAGAAGGTGGTGAGCAGTTCTTC
TRBD1	-	TRBV7-9	TRBJ2-7	CASSLAGDRAYEQYF	TGTGCCAGCAGCTTAGCCGGCGACAGGGCCTACGAGCAGTACTTC
TRBD2	few	TRBV15	TRBJ2-5	CATSREASGRQTQYF	TGTGCCACCAGCAGAGAGGCTAGCGGGAGACAGACCCAGTACTTC